This T cell receptor (beta chain) was captured by sequencing in a study of blood T cell repertoires in COVID-19. This clone has a single count. Libraries were prepared by immunoSEQ multiplex PCR; TCRdb keeps only in-frame clonotypes and omits some of them. The table shows some 180,000 clones, with 82% occurring only once. CDR1 is SGHDT and CDR2 is YYEEEE in the germline V gene. The CDR3 length is 14 residues. Trimming removed 2 bases from V and 9 bases from J; junction bases left unmatched: 4. Seattle researchers signed up patients amid active infection and tracked them longitudinally. Specimen: peripheral blood. V is TRBV5-6 and J is TRBJ1-6, with 8 bases matching TRBD1. The origin of this receptor is a woman in her fifties or sixties with COVID-19, enrolled during active disease. The CDR3 sequence is CASSFRGRGSPLHF. CDR3 nucleotide sequence: TGTGCCAGCAGCTTCAGGGGGCGCGGTTCACCCCTCCACTTT.